The 16 T cell receptor beta chains presented below share a single source sample, sequenced in a study of a mutant IDH1 vaccine in newly diagnosed glioma. Here immunoSEQ multiplex PCR was the method, and the copy in TCRdb shows in-frame clones only, minus some. The repertoire holds around 32,000 clones, with approximately 78% as singletons. The time point here: week 35, safety follow-up. The vaccine gave 300 ug of a 20-mer mutant IDH1 peptide subcutaneously per dose. These receptors have no known antigen. The sample was PBMCs, taken from a glioma patient whose treatment included an IDH1 peptide vaccine. The receptors shown here come from a woman in her late teens or twenties with glioma.

The chain joins TRBV7-8 to TRBJ2-7, with 8 bases matching TRBD2. The V and J ends lost 5 bases and 6 bases, in that order; junction bases with no gene match: 9. Germline-derived CDR1 and CDR2 are SGHVS and FQNEAQ. The CDR3 length is 14 residues. The CDR3 region has the DNA TGTGCCAGCAGCCAGGTAGCGGGAAGCGGCGAGCAGTACTTC. As protein: CASSQVAGSGEQYF. The full variable domain, completed using reference TRBV7-8 and TRBJ2-7, is GAGVSQSPRYKVAKRGQDVALRCDPISGHVSLFWYQQALGQGPEFLTYFQNEAQLDKSGLPSDRFFAERPEGSVSTLKIQRTQQEDSAVYLCASSQVAGSGEQYFGPGTRLTVT.

In nucleotides, the CDR3 is TGTGCCAGCAGCCAAGAAGCAGGGTGGGATGGGCAGCCCCAGCATTTT. Amino acids: CASSQEAGWDGQPQHF. The rearrangement links TRBV4-2 to TRBJ1-5, with D perhaps matching TRBD1 (5 bases). V lost 0 bases and J lost 7, with 16 bases in between. Germline V gives CDR1 LGHNA, CDR2 YNFKEQ. The CDR3 length is 16 residues.

The rearrangement links TRBV10-3 to TRBJ1-2; possible D gene TRBD1, 6 bases. Germline CDR1 reads ENHRY; CDR2 reads SYGVKD. V lost 3 bases, J lost 2 bases, and 10 bases lay in between. This CDR3 is 14 amino acids long. This chain's CDR3 is CAISDLRGNYGYTF. In nucleotides, the CDR3 is TGTGCCATCAGTGACCTGAGGGGGAACTATGGCTACACCTTC.

This chain connects TRBV6-1 to TRBJ1-4; TRBD1 might be the D (6 bases). The germline gives CDR1 MNHNS, CDR2 SASEGT. Deletions cut 6 bases from V and 3 bases from J, with 11 bases between. This CDR3 region has 14 residues. In nucleotides, the CDR3 is TGTGCCAGCAGAGAACAGGGTCCTAATGAAAAACTGTTTTTT. Amino acids: CASREQGPNEKLFF.

The CDR3 sequence is CASSSGGAGNTEAFF. The CDR3 DNA follows: TGTGCCAGCAGTTCAGGGGGCGCTGGGAACACTGAAGCTTTCTTT. The genes are TRBV28 and TRBJ1-1; 8 bases match TRBD1. The CDR3 runs to 15 residues. Per germline, CDR1 MDHEN and CDR2 SYDVKM. After removal of 4 bases from V and 1 base from J, the junction contained 5 bases not matched to a gene. Using reference TRBV28 and TRBJ1-1 for the parts outside the CDR3, the full variable domain is DVKVTQSSRYLVKRTGEKVFLECVQDMDHENMFWYRQDPGLGLRLIYFSYDVKMKEKGDIPEGYSVSREKKERFSLILESASTNQTSMYLCASSSGGAGNTEAFFGQGTRLTVV.

V is TRBV2 and J is TRBJ1-5; D gene unclear. CDR1 is SNHLY, CDR2 FYNNEI, per germline. V was cut by 2 bases and J by 1 base, with 6 bases left in between. The length of the CDR3 is 14 residues. The CDR3 here is CASSEMESNQPQHF. The CDR3 DNA follows: TGTGCCAGCAGTGAAATGGAGAGCAATCAGCCCCAGCATTTT.

The V and J genes are TRBV5-6 and TRBJ2-6; D unclear. This CDR3 is 16 amino acids long. Germline lookup yields CDR1 SGHDT and CDR2 YYEEEE. V lost 1 base to trimming and J lost 0 bases, with 8 bases between them. CDR3 bases: TGTGCCAGCAGCTTGTCCCCCCCCTCTGGGGCCAACGTCCTGACTTTC. Its translation is CASSLSPPSGANVLTF.

The chain links TRBV11-2 to TRBJ2-7; D gene unclear. The V gene lost 2 bases and the J gene lost 0 bases, with 8 bases spanning the gap. In germline, CDR1 is SGHAT, CDR2 FQNNGV. There are 14 residues in the CDR3. The CDR3 DNA is TGTGCCAGCAGCTTACCCCTCACCTCCTACGAGCAGTACTTC. This translates into CASSLPLTSYEQYF.

This chain connects TRBV19 to TRBJ1-1; D is possibly TRBD1 (6 bases). Germline loops: CDR1 LNHDA, CDR2 SQIVND (reference sequence). This CDR3 comprises 15 residues. Trimming took 6 bases from V and 6 from J, leaving 20 bases between them. The CDR3 nucleotides are TGTGCCAGTAGCCTGATACAGGGTGCGCTGGCTGAAGCTTTCTTT. Translation: CASSLIQGALAEAFF.

This clone occurred a few times. This sequence joins TRBV19 and TRBJ1-1; D call uncertain. This CDR3 spans 15 amino acids. The germline V and J ends were trimmed by 5 bases and 5 bases, with 18 bases remaining between them. Per the germline V gene, CDR1 is LNHDA and CDR2 is SQIVND (reference sequence). Written as DNA, the CDR3 is TGTGCCAGTAGTTTCCTGGCAGGAGGCGGGACTGAAGCTTTCTTT. Encoded protein: CASSFLAGGGTEAFF.

The chain has TRBV2 and TRBJ1-2; 11 nucleotides match TRBD1. With V trimmed by 6 bases and J by 7 bases, 10 bases remained unmatched. Germline-derived CDR1 and CDR2 are SNHLY and FYNNEI. The CDR3 loop spans 15 amino acids. DNA of the CDR3: TGTGCCAGCAGCTTTGAAGGACAGGGGGCGGGTGGCTACACCTTC. Its protein is CASSFEGQGAGGYTF.

J is TRBJ2-1 and V is TRBV7-8; D unclear. The CDR3 has 15 amino acids. The V end lost 5 bases, the J end lost 0 bases, and 11 bases lay between the germline ends. Germline V CDR1 and CDR2: SGHVS, FQNEAQ. The CDR3 DNA reads as TGTGCCAGCAGCCTCATACTTTCCTCCTACAATGAGCAGTTCTTC. Protein sequence: CASSLILSSYNEQFF.

V usage is TRBV5-4 and J usage is TRBJ2-7; TRBD2 matches 11 bases. The CDR3 length is 15 residues. The trim removed 4 bases at V and 2 bases at J, leaving 5 bases unmatched. The germline V gene encodes CDR1 SGHNT and CDR2 YYREEE (reference sequence). The CDR3 DNA reads as TGTGCCAGCAGCCTTAGCGGGGGGGGTACCTACGAGCAGTACTTC. It specifies CASSLSGGGTYEQYF.

V is TRBV11-3 and J is TRBJ2-1; possible D gene TRBD1, 5 bases. Trimming cost V 2 bases and J 12 bases, with 11 bases left between them. Germline V gene sequence: CDR1 SGHNT, CDR2 YENEEA. This CDR3 region has 12 residues. The CDR3 sequence: CASSLQGYGQFF. The DNA for the CDR3 is TGTGCCAGCAGCTTACAGGGCTATGGGCAGTTCTTC.

V is TRBV18 and J is TRBJ2-5; D not resolved. In germline, CDR1 is KGHSH, CDR2 LQKENI. CDR3 length: 13 amino acids. V was cut by 2 bases and J by 3 bases, with 7 bases left in between. This chain's CDR3 is CASSPRWEETQYF. DNA of the CDR3: TGTGCCAGCTCACCAAGGTGGGAAGAGACCCAGTACTTC.

This clone was picked up one time. This chain joins TRBV19 and TRBJ2-2; D unclear. Trimming took off 6 bases at V and 6 bases at J, with 17 bases between the two ends. Germline CDR1 is LNHDA and CDR2 is SQIVND (reference sequence). This CDR3 has 15 residues. The CDR3 nucleotides are TGTGCCAGTAGGCCTCCGGGTAGGAAAGCCGGGGAGCTGTTTTTT. This gives the protein CASRPPGRKAGELFF.